This T cell receptor beta chain is from a study of cytomegalovirus exposure and HLA in healthy donors. Germline CDR1 SGHRS, CDR2 YFSETQ. This CDR3 spans 16 amino acids. The V end lost 1 base, the J end lost 6 bases, and 20 bases lay between the germline ends. The PCR was carried out with 60 Vbeta primers and 13 Jbeta primers. Method: immunoSEQ multiplex PCR; TCRdb's copy keeps in-frame clones and lacks some. The table lists some 130,000 clones, about four fifths of them singletons. This clone was seen more than once but under ten times. The rearrangement links TRBV5-1 to TRBJ2-7; the D gene is possibly TRBD1 (6 bases). The source material was PBMCs. The clonotype originates from a male donor in good health and CMV-seropositive. The DNA of the CDR3 is TGCGCCAGCAGCTTGTTAGTTACAGGGAAGTCAGCCGAGCAGTACTTC. The encoded protein is CASSLLVTGKSAEQYF. Full variable domain (rest looked up from reference TRBV5-1 and TRBJ2-7): KAGVTQTPRYLIKTRGQQVTLSCSPISGHRSVSWYQQTPGQGLQFLFEYFSETQRNKGNFPGRFSGRQFSNSRSEMNVSTLELGDSALYLCASSLLVTGKSAEQYFGPGTRLTVT.